This TCR beta chain derives from a study of cytomegalovirus exposure and HLA in healthy donors. General observations from the study: DRB1 had the most TCR associations and HLA-C the fewest, a later analysis found, with rates varying by HLA locus. In a later analysis, more than 15,000 TCR beta sequences were associated with HLA alleles at 0.05 false discovery rate. Reported performance of the classifier showed diagnosis of cytomegalovirus status with high specificity and sensitivity.

On this clone: Its antigen is as yet unknown.

Use of 60 Vbeta and 13 Jbeta primers characterized the PCR. The assay was immunoSEQ multiplex PCR, and TCRdb's table has in-frame clones only and misses some. Of approximately 150,000 clones listed, 80% to 85% are singletons. The length of the CDR3 is 17 residues. Trimming cost V 2 bases and J 2 bases, with 19 bases left between them. In germline, CDR1 is SGHKS, CDR2 YYEKEE (reference sequence). The V gene is TRBV5-5, the J gene TRBJ1-2; a weak D match, TRBD1 (6 bases). The clonotype comes from a male donor in good health and CMV-seronegative. The sequenced sample consisted of PBMCs. CDR3 sequence reads: CASSLIGMAGTNYGYTF. CDR3 bases: TGTGCCAGCAGCTTAATTGGTATGGCAGGGACAAACTATGGCTACACCTTC.